This TCR beta chain was recovered during a study of blood T cell repertoires in COVID-19. Study context: Donors in the United States, Italy and Spain gave samples during acute or convalescent COVID-19. In each case, the material was cDNA or gDNA derived from T cells, B-cell-depleted T cells, or PBMCs.

Concerning this clone: An end of the junction does not agree with germline; a read error may underlie this.

The CDR3 consists of 17 residues. CDR1 is SGHAT and CDR2 is FQNNGV in the germline V gene. Original methodology: Reference gene primer amplification gave estimated nucleated cell counts. Libraries were prepared by immunoSEQ multiplex PCR; TCRdb keeps only in-frame clonotypes and omits some of them. The V and J calls and the clone size are those of that table, but D and trimming were determined from the DNA. Seen here are 100,000 or so clones, around 87% observed once, and the top ten hold around 10%. The V and J genes are TRBV11-2 and TRBJ1-2, with 8 positions matching TRBD1. The origin of this receptor is a woman in her twenties or thirties with acute or convalescent COVID-19. The specimen sequenced was peripheral blood. The DNA of the CDR3 is TGTGCCAGCAGCCCCCGGCTGACAGGGGTGAATAACTATGGCTGCACCTTC. It specifies CASSPRLTGVNNYGCTF.